This T cell receptor (beta chain) was observed in a study of blood T cell repertoires in COVID-19. About the research overall: Specimens from acute and convalescent COVID-19 originated in the United States, Italy and Spain. Sample material is recorded as cDNA or gDNA derived from T cells, B-cell-depleted T cells, or PBMCs.

With respect to this clone: Germline and junction disagree at one end, which may indicate a read error.

This CDR3 has 12 amino acids. CDR1 and CDR2 (germline): SQVTM, ANQGSEA. Sequencing used immunoSEQ multiplex PCR; TCRdb keeps in-frame clones, though not all of them. The sample yields roughly 350,000 clones, 91% seen once. Sequencing used peripheral blood. The sequence was obtained from a woman under 30 who had recovered from COVID-19. The gene calls are TRBV29-1 and TRBJ1-2; D is undetermined. Here the CDR3 reads CSVAGGGGPKRF. In DNA form, the CDR3 reads TGCAGCGTTGCGGGTGGAGGTGGCCCTAAGCGCTTC.